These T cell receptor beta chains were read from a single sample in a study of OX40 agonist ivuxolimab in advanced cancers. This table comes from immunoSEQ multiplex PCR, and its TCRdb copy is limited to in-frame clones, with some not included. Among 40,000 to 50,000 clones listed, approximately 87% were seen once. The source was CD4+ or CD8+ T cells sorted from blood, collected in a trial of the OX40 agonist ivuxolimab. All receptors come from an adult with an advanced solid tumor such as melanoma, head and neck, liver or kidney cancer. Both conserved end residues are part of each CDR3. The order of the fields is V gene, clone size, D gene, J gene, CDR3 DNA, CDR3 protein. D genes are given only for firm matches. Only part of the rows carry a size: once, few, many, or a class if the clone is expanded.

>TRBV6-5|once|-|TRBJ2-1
TGTGCCAGCAGTTCAGCTAGCGATGAGCAGTTCTTC
CASSSASDEQFF
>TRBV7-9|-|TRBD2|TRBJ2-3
TGTGCCAGCAGCTTAGCGCGGGGGGCCAACACAGATACGCAGTATTTT
CASSLARGANTDTQYF
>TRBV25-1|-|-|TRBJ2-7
TGTGCCAGCAGTGAATCCCAGCGGACTGCCAATGAGCAGTACTTC
CASSESQRTANEQYF
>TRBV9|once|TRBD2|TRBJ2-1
TGTGCCAGCAGCGTAGGACTAGCAGGAGAGAATGAGCAGTTCTTC
CASSVGLAGENEQFF
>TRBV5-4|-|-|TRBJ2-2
TGTGCCAGCAGCCGGGTCGGGACACCGGAGCTGTTTTTT
CASSRVGTPELFF
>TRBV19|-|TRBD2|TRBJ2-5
TGTGCCAGTAGTGAGCCCTCATCCGGACTAGCGGAAGAGACCCAGTACTTC
CASSEPSSGLAEETQYF
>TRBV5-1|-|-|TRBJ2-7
TGCGCCAGCAGCTTCGGGACTGCCTCCTACGAGCAGTACTTC
CASSFGTASYEQYF
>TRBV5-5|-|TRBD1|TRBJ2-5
TGTGCCAGCAGCGCCGGGACAGGGGGACGAGAGACCCAGTACTTC
CASSAGTGGRETQYF
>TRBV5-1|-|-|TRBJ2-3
TGCGCCAGCAAGTTAGACTACTTCACAGATACGCAGTATTTT
CASKLDYFTDTQYF
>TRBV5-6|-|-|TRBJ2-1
TGTGCCAGCAGCTTCCGGGACTGGGGCAATGAGCAGTTCTTC
CASSFRDWGNEQFF
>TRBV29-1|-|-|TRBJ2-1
TGCAGCGTTGAAGCGGTCCTTAGCTCCTACAATGAGCAGTTCTTC
CSVEAVLSSYNEQFF
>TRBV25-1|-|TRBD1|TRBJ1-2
TGTGCCACCTTAAGACAGGGATCTAACTATGGCTACACCTTC
CATLRQGSNYGYTF
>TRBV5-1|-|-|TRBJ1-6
TGCGCCAGCAGCTTGGATAATTCACCCCTCCACTTT
CASSLDNSPLHF
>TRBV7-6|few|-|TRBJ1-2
TGTGCCAGCAGCCCCGGCGGGGGGGGAACCTATGGCTACACCTTC
CASSPGGGGTYGYTF
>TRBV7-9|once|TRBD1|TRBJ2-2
TGTGCCAGCAGCTTACCAGGGACAGGGGGAATCACCGGGGAGCTGTTTTTT
CASSLPGTGGITGELFF
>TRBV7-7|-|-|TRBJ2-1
TGTGCCAGCAGCGCAGAGGGGGGGCGGTTTGATGAGCAGTTCTTC
CASSAEGGRFDEQFF
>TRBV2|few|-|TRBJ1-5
TGTGCCAGCAGTTTCGGGGACGGTCGAAATCAGCCCCAGCATTTT
CASSFGDGRNQPQHF
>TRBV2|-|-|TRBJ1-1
TGTGCCAGCAGCTCGGTGGGAGGGGGCACTGAAGCTTTCTTT
CASSSVGGGTEAFF
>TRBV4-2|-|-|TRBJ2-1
TGTGCCAGCAGCCGAAAGGGGGGCACGGACAATGAGCAGTTCTTC
CASSRKGGTDNEQFF
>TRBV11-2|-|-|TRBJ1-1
TGTGCCAGCAGTTTTCAGGCGAACACTGAAGCTTTCTTT
CASSFQANTEAFF
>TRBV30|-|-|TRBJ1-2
TGTGCCTGGAGTGGCATTACTCCCGCTGGCTACACCTTC
CAWSGITPAGYTF
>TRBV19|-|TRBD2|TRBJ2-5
TGTGCCAGTAGTCCCGGGATAGCGGGTGAAGAGACCCAGTACTTC
CASSPGIAGEETQYF